One and the same sample provided the 25 T cell receptor beta chains below, sequenced in a study of glioma-infiltrating T cells after dendritic cell vaccination. Data came from immunoSEQ multiplex PCR; TCRdb stores just in-frame clones and leaves some out. The sample shows around 73,000 clones, approximately 80% of them seen only once. The source was blood, collected before dendritic cell vaccination. Source of these receptors: a human donor with glioblastoma.

This chain joins TRBV5-4 and TRBJ1-1; 7 bases are a match to TRBD1. With 3 bases clipped from V and 5 bases from J, the junction kept 4 bases outside the gene matches. The CDR3 length is 13 residues. Germline-derived CDR1 and CDR2 are SGHNT and YYREEE (reference sequence). The CDR3 bases are TGTGCCAGCAGCTCTACAGGGGTGACTGAAGCTTTCTTT. It codes for CASSSTGVTEAFF.

The chain combines TRBV27 with TRBJ2-7; no clear D gene. Germline V gene lookup returns CDR1 MNHEY and CDR2 SMNVEV (reference sequence). V lost 3 bases and J lost 2, with 5 bases in between. The CDR3 extends over 12 amino acids. Here the CDR3 DNA reads TGTGCCAGCAGTTTCCTTACCTACGAGCAGTACTTC. It yields the protein CASSFLTYEQYF.

The chain joins TRBV7-8 to TRBJ2-5; 12 bases are shared with TRBD1. Germline assignment: CDR1 SGHVS and CDR2 FQNEAQ. After removal of 1 base from V and 4 bases from J, the junction contained 4 bases not matched to a gene. This CDR3 is 16 amino acids long. The CDR3 region is CASSLVGTGGRETQYF. In nucleotides, the CDR3 is TGTGCCAGCAGCTTAGTTGGGACAGGGGGCCGAGAGACCCAGTACTTC.

The V gene is TRBV10-3, the J gene TRBJ2-3; D is possibly TRBD2 (5 bases). The V end lost 6 bases, the J end lost 1 base, and 8 bases lay between the germline ends. The CDR3 is 13 residues long. Germline V gene sequence: CDR1 ENHRY, CDR2 SYGVKD. The chain's CDR3 is CAIRDGGTDTQYF. CDR3 DNA sequence: TGTGCCATCAGGGACGGGGGCACAGATACGCAGTATTTT.

The V and J genes are TRBV5-1 and TRBJ2-2; D unresolved. V shed 3 bases and J shed 5 bases, with 5 bases lying between them. Per germline, CDR1 SGHRS and CDR2 YFSETQ. This CDR3 comprises 12 residues. CDR3 in amino acids: CASSSRTGELFF. Here the CDR3 DNA reads TGCGCCAGCAGCTCACGGACCGGGGAGCTGTTTTTT.

J is TRBJ2-1 and V is TRBV27, with 7 bases that match TRBD1. This CDR3 is 16 amino acids long. Germline V CDR1 and CDR2: MNHEY, SMNVEV (reference sequence). Losses at the gene ends were 5 bases for V and 3 bases for J; bases not matched to a gene: 10. The CDR3 region has the DNA TGTGCCAGCAGTCCAAGGGACAGACCAAACTACAATGAGCAGTTCTTC. It translates to CASSPRDRPNYNEQFF.

CDR3 sequence reads: CASSWPTGPFFRPQHF. The DNA for the CDR3 is TGTGCCAGCAGCTGGCCGACAGGACCGTTTTTTCGGCCCCAGCATTTT. This chain uses TRBV5-6 with TRBJ1-5, with D maybe TRBD1 (6 bases). This CDR3 spans 16 amino acids. CDR1 and CDR2 (germline): SGHDT, YYEEEE. The V end lost 3 bases, the J end lost 9 bases, and 22 bases lay between the germline ends.

The chain recombines TRBV11-3 with TRBJ2-1; D not certain. V lost 5 bases and J lost 7, with 12 bases in between. Looked up from germline, CDR1 is SGHNT and CDR2 is YENEEA. The CDR3 runs 13 residues. CDR3 DNA sequence: TGTGCCAGCAGCCCGCCGGGTCTTAATGAGCAGTTCTTC. Its translation: CASSPPGLNEQFF.

The chain has TRBV6-5 and TRBJ2-5, with 10 bases matching TRBD2. The CDR3 is made up of 12 amino acids. Per the germline V gene, CDR1 is MNHEY and CDR2 is SVGAGI. Trimming at V came to 6 bases and at J to 14 bases, leaving 9 bases not matched to a gene. The CDR3 bases are TGTGCCAGCAGCCCCAGCGGGAGGGAAATCTACTTC. This gives the protein CASSPSGREIYF.

The rearrangement uses TRBV6-5 and TRBJ2-7, with 12 bases aligning to TRBD2. Germline CDR1 reads MNHEY; CDR2 reads SVGAGI. The V segment lost 2 bases and the J segment 5 bases; nucleotides outside the gene matches: 1. CDR3 length: 14 amino acids. The DNA for the CDR3 is TGTGCCAGCAGTTACCGACTAGCGGGAGACGAGCAGTACGTC. This translates into CASSYRLAGDEQYV.

This chain connects TRBV18 to TRBJ1-5, with D perhaps TRBD1 (5 bases). The CDR3 runs 16 residues. Germline CDR1 is KGHSH and CDR2 is LQKENI. The V and J ends lost 3 bases and 7 bases respectively, with 19 bases between them. This CDR3 is CASSPRRDPPVQPQHF. CDR3 DNA sequence: TGTGCCAGCTCACCCCGGCGGGACCCTCCCGTACAGCCCCAGCATTTT.

The chain couples TRBV6-5 to TRBJ2-7, with 7 bases aligning to TRBD1. V dropped 6 bases and J dropped 4; count of bases not matched to a gene: 6. Germline V gives CDR1 MNHEY, CDR2 SVGAGI. This CDR3 spans 13 amino acids. CDR3 sequence (DNA): TGTGCCAGCAGCTCCGGGACAGTATACGAGCAGTACGTC. As protein: CASSSGTVYEQYV.

V gene TRBV14 combines with J gene TRBJ2-3, with a weak D call TRBD2 (6 bases). The ends were cut back, 4 bases at V and 7 bases at J, with 18 bases in the middle. Germline V gene lookup returns CDR1 SGHDN and CDR2 FVKESK. This CDR3 is 15 amino acids long. The CDR3 region has the DNA TGTGCCAGCAGCCCCACCACAGCCGGGGGTTATACGCAGTATTTT. This encodes CASSPTTAGGYTQYF.

V usage is TRBV7-3 and J usage is TRBJ2-1; perhaps TRBD2 as D (6 bases). V was pared by 5 bases and J by 8 bases, with 22 bases between. The CDR3 loop spans 16 amino acids. Germline lookup yields CDR1 SGHTA and CDR2 FQGTGA. CDR3: CASSKTTWGTWDEQFF. The CDR3 DNA reads as TGTGCCAGCAGCAAGACTACGTGGGGGACTTGGGATGAGCAGTTCTTC.

The chain has TRBV5-1 and TRBJ1-4; D might be TRBD1 (5 bases). The V and J ends lost 4 bases and 7 bases respectively, with 17 bases between them. This CDR3 spans 15 amino acids. Germline lookup yields CDR1 SGHRS and CDR2 YFSETQ. Here the CDR3 reads CASSPAGVGGEKLFF. The CDR3 DNA reads TGCGCCAGCAGCCCGGCGGGGGTCGGAGGTGAAAAACTGTTTTTT. The full variable domain, in which reference TRBV5-1 and TRBJ1-4 provide the parts outside the CDR3, is KAGVTQTPRYLIKTRGQQVTLSCSPISGHRSVSWYQQTPGQGLQFLFEYFSETQRNKGNFPGRFSGRQFSNSRSEMNVSTLELGDSALYLCASSPAGVGGEKLFFGSGTQLSVL.

The rearrangement uses TRBV5-4 and TRBJ2-3; no reliable D call. CDR3 length: 14 residues. Trimming took 1 base from V and 0 from J, leaving 6 bases between them. Germline V gene data show CDR1 as SGHNT and CDR2 as YYREEE (reference sequence). The CDR3 spells CASSLFRSTDTQYF. The DNA of the CDR3 is TGTGCCAGCAGCTTGTTTCGTAGCACAGATACGCAGTATTTT.

The J gene is TRBJ2-3, the V gene TRBV2; 7 nucleotides align to TRBD1. CDR1 SNHLY and CDR2 FYNNEI come from the germline V gene. This CDR3 comprises 16 residues. V shed 3 bases, J shed 0 bases, and the junction held 6 bases outside the gene matches. CDR3 DNA: TGTGCCAGCAGTGATGGACAGGCGTCTAGCACAGATACGCAGTATTTT. Protein sequence: CASSDGQASSTDTQYF.

The chain links TRBV7-6 to TRBJ1-5; D unclear. CDR1 and CDR2 from the germline V gene are SGHVS and FNYEAQ. The CDR3 consists of 13 residues. V shed 1 base and J shed 6 bases, with 7 bases lying between them. CDR3: CASSLGLGQPQHF. DNA for the CDR3: TGTGCCAGCAGCTTAGGCCTAGGTCAGCCCCAGCATTTT.

The gene calls are TRBV11-2 and TRBJ2-1, with TRBD2 matching over 8 bases. Losses at the gene ends were 3 bases for V and 6 bases for J; bases not matched to a gene: 4. This CDR3 is built from 14 residues. CDR1 SGHAT and CDR2 FQNNGV come from the germline V gene. CDR3 nucleotide sequence: TGTGCCAGCAGCTTCGCGGGGGGACTCAATGAGCAGTTCTTC. This encodes CASSFAGGLNEQFF.

J is TRBJ2-1 and V is TRBV7-6; TRBD2 is a possible D gene (6 bases). The V gene's germline CDR1 is SGHVS and CDR2 FNYEAQ. Trimming took 4 bases from V and 13 from J, leaving 14 bases between them. This CDR3 is 12 amino acids long. CDR3 sequence reads: CASSWDAGRQFF. The CDR3 DNA reads TGTGCCAGCAGCTGGGACGCGGGACGTCAGTTCTTC.

The V gene is TRBV7-2, the J gene TRBJ1-5; weak D call: TRBD1 (5 bases). V was trimmed by 2 bases and J by 3 bases, leaving 8 bases between them. Per the germline V gene, CDR1 is SGHTA and CDR2 is FQGNSA. This CDR3 has 14 amino acids. In DNA form, the CDR3 reads TGTGCCAGCAGCTTACTTGGGGCCAATCAGCCCCAGCATTTT. Its translation is CASSLLGANQPQHF.

The chain carries TRBV6-1 and TRBJ2-7; TRBD2 is a possible D gene (5 bases). The germline V gene encodes CDR1 MNHNS and CDR2 SASEGT. Trimming pared 5 bases from V and 2 bases from J, leaving 13 bases between. The CDR3 has 14 residues. DNA of the CDR3: TGTGCCAGCAGTAGGTCAGCGGCGACCTACGAGCAGTACTTC. Translating gives CASSRSAATYEQYF.

In regard to this clone: The same CDR3 arises from other DNA sequences in this sample as well. V is TRBV2 and J is TRBJ1-2; D may be TRBD1 (6 bases). The V end was cut by 5 bases, the J end by 8 bases, with 12 bases between. The CDR3 loop spans 12 amino acids. Germline loops: CDR1 SNHLY, CDR2 FYNNEI. The CDR3 here is CASSTTGSGYTF. CDR3 nucleotides: TGTGCCAGCAGTACTACAGGGAGCGGCTACACCTTC.

This clone was seen a few times. J is TRBJ2-1 and V is TRBV27, with TRBD2 matching over 10 bases. Germline V gene sequence: CDR1 MNHEY, CDR2 SMNVEV (reference sequence). The trim removed 0 bases at V and 8 bases at J, leaving 7 bases unmatched. This CDR3 is built from 16 residues. As DNA, the CDR3 is TGTGCCAGCAGTTTATCCCCTAGCGGGAGTTGGGATGAGCAGTTCTTC. It is translated as CASSLSPSGSWDEQFF.

J is TRBJ2-7 and V is TRBV4-1; D is perhaps TRBD2 (5 bases). CDR3 length: 14 amino acids. CDR1 is MGHRA, CDR2 YSYEKL, per germline. V was cut by 0 bases and J by 7 bases, with 13 bases left in between. The CDR3 DNA reads as TGCGCCAGCAGCCAAGATCGAAGGTCGGGGGAGCAGTACGTC. It encodes CASSQDRRSGEQYV.